This T cell receptor (beta chain) was obtained from a study of blood T cell repertoires in COVID-19. Study-wide context: Donors in Cohort 3 counted as recovered after two negative PCRs, clearance, or symptom resolution. PBMCs, B-cell-depleted T cells, or T cells provided the cDNA or gDNA that made up the material.

Germline V gene data show CDR1 as MRHNA and CDR2 as SNTAGT. This CDR3 has 15 amino acids. Unmatched junction bases numbered 5, after V lost 0 bases and J lost 9 bases. The data were produced by immunoSEQ multiplex PCR, yet TCRdb's version contains in-frame clones alone and is incomplete. Of more than 200,000 clones listed, around nine tenths were seen once; the top ten hold approximately 7.3%. Participants spanned ages about 18 to 100 years and resided in 20 to 30 US areas. Grouping used clinical history reported by participants in a survey and questionnaire. The specimen sequenced was PBMCs or T cells enriched from blood (not recorded which). The V call is TRBV6-4, the J call TRBJ2-1, with 10 bases identical to TRBD1. The receptor comes from a young man in a cohort exposed to, infected with or recovered from COVID-19 (not recorded which). CDR3 sequence: CASSDSGTGATEQFF. Here the CDR3 DNA reads TGTGCCAGCAGTGACTCGGGGACAGGGGCCACTGAGCAGTTCTTC.